This TCR beta chain was obtained from a study of CD8+ T cells in alopecia areata. Study in general: Administration of oral tofacitinib to treated patients was at 5 to 10 mg twice daily.

Study conclusions and caveats: Alphabeta T cells residing in normal skin are also sequenced in scalp samples.

Treatment here: oral pan-JAK inhibitor, 5-10 mg twice daily. The CDR3 spans 14 residues. Germline loops: CDR1 LNHDA, CDR2 SQIVND (reference sequence). Germline trimming cut 5 bases from V and 3 bases from J; bases unmatched to any gene: 5. For this clone: Its cognate antigen is unknown.

Extraction and reverse transcription of RNA yielded cDNA as the sequencing template. Profiling relied on immunoSEQ multiplex PCR, and the TCRdb table lists in-frame clones only, not all of them. The sample consists of about 100,000 clones, 60% of them appearing once. The material sequenced was CD8+ T cells sorted from blood, taken at approximately week 60, from a patient treated with tofacitinib. The source of this sequence is a human donor with alopecia areata. This chain joins TRBV19 and TRBJ2-7; TRBD1 aligns across 9 bases. CDR3 nucleotides: TGTGCCAGTAGTCCGGGGACAGGGCACTACGAGCAGTACTTC. It translates to CASSPGTGHYEQYF.